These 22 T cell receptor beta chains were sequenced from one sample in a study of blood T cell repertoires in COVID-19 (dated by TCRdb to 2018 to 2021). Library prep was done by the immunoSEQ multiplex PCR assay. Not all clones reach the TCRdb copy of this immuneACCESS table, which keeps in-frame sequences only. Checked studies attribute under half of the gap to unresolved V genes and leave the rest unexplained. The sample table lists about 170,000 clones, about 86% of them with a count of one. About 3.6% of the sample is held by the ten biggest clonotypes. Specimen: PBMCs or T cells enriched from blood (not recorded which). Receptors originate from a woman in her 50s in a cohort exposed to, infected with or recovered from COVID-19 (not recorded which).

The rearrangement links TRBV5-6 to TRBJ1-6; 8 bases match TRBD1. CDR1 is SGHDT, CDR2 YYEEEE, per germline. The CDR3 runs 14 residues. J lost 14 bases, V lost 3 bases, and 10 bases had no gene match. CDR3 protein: CASSSDRVYGTLHF. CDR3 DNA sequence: TGTGCCAGCAGCTCGGACAGGGTTTACGGCACCCTCCACTTT.

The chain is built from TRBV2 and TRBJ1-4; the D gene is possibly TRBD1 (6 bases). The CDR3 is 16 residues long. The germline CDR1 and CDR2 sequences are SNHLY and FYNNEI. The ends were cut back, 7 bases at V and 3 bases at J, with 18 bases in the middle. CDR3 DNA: TGTGCCAGCAAAGTGGGGGCTTATGTGGCTAATGAAAAACTGTTTTTT. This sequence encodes CASKVGAYVANEKLFF.

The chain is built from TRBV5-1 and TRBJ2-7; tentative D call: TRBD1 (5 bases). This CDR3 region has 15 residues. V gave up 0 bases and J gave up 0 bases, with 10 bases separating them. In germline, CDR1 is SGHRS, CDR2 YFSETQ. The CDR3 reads CASSLAGDSSYEQYF. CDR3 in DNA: TGCGCCAGCAGCTTGGCCGGAGACAGCTCCTACGAGCAGTACTTC.

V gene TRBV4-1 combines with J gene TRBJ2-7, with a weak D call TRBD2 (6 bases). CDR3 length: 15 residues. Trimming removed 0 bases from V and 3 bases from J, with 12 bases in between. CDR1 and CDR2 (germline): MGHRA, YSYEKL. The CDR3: CASSQDGSGDYEQYF. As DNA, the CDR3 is TGCGCCAGCAGCCAAGATGGGTCGGGGGACTACGAGCAGTACTTC.

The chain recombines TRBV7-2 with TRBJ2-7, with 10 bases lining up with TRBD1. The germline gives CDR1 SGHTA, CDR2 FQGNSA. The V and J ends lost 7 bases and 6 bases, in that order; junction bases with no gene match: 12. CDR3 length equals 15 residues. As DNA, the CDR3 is TGTGCCAGCACCCAGGGGGGACAGGGGTCAGGCGAGCAGTACTTC. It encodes CASTQGGQGSGEQYF.

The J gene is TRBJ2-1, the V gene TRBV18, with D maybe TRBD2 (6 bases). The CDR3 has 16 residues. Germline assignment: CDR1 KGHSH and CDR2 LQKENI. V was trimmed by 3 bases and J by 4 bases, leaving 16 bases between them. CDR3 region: CASSPTRTAGYNEQFF. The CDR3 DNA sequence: TGTGCCAGCTCACCGACTAGGACGGCGGGGTACAATGAGCAGTTCTTC.

The CDR3 region has the DNA TGTGCCAGCAGCCAAGTGGGTACTAGCGGGAGGACTTACAATGAGCAGTTCTTC. This encodes CASSQVGTSGRTYNEQFF. The rearrangement uses TRBV4-2 and TRBJ2-1, with 12 bases aligning to TRBD2. V dropped 1 base and J dropped 4; count of bases not matched to a gene: 8. The CDR3 is made up of 18 amino acids. In germline, CDR1 is LGHNA, CDR2 YNFKEQ.

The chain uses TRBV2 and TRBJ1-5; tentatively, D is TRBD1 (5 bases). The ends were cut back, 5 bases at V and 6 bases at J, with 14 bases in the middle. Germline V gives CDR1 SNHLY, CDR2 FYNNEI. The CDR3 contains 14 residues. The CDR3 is CASSFAGRLQPQHF. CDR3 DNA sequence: TGTGCCAGCAGTTTTGCAGGGAGGCTTCAGCCCCAGCATTTT.

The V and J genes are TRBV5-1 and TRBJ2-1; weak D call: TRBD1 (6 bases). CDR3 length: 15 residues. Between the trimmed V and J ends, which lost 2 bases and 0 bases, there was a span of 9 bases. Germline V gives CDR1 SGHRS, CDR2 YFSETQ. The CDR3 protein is CASSFTDSSYNEQFF. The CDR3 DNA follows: TGCGCCAGCAGCTTTACGGACAGCTCCTACAATGAGCAGTTCTTC.

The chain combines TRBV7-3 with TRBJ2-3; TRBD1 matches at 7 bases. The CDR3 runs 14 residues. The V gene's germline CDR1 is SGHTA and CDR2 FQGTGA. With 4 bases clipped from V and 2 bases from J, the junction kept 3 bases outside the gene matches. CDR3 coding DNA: TGTGCCAGCAGCTCCAGGGGGAACACAGATACGCAGTATTTT. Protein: CASSSRGNTDTQYF.

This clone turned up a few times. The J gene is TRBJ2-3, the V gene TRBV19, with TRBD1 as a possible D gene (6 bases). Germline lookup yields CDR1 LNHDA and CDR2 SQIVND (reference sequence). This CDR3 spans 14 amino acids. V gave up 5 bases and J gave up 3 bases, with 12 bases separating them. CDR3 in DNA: TGTGCCAGTAGTGAGTGGGGGCCAACAGATACGCAGTATTTT. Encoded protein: CASSEWGPTDTQYF.

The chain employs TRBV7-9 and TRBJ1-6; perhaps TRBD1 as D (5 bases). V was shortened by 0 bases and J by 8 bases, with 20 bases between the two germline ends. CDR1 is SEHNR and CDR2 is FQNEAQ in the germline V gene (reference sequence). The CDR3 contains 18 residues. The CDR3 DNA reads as TGTGCCAGCAGCTTAGCGCGGGGGGTGAAGGGGAACGATTCACCCCTCCACTTT. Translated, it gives CASSLARGVKGNDSPLHF.

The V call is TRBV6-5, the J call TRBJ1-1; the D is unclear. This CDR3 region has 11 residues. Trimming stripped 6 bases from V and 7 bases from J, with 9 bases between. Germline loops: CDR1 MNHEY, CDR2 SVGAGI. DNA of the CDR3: TGTGCCAGCAGACGGGGATGTGAAGCTTTCTTT. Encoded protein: CASRRGCEAFF.

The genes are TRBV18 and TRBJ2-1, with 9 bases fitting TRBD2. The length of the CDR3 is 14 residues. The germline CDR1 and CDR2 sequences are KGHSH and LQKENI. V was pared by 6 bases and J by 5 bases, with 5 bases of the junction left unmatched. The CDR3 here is CASSNVAGDNEQFF. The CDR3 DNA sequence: TGTGCCAGCTCCAACGTAGCGGGAGACAATGAGCAGTTCTTC.

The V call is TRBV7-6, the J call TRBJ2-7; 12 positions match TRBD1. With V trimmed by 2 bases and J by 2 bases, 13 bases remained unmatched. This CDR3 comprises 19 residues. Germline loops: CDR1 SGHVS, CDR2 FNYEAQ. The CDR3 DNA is TGTGCCAGCAGCTTAAGTTTTTTGGGACAGGGGGCGACGGCCTACGAGCAGTACTTC. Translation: CASSLSFLGQGATAYEQYF.

The CDR3 is CASSQAGSRSFYEQYF. The CDR3 DNA sequence: TGTGCCAGCAGCCAAGCTGGGTCTAGGAGCTTCTACGAGCAGTACTTC. V and J are TRBV3-1 (or the pseudogene TRBV3-2) and TRBJ2-7; no clear D. Germline CDR1 and CDR2: LGHDT and YNNKEL (reference sequence). The germline V and J ends were trimmed by 1 base and 3 bases, with 16 bases remaining between them. The CDR3 is made up of 16 amino acids.

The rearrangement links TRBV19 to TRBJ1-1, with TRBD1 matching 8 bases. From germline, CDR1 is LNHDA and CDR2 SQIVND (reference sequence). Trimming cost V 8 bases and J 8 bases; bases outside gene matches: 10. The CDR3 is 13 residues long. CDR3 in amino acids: CASAPGGWREAFF. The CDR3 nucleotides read TGTGCCAGTGCCCCAGGGGGCTGGCGCGAAGCTTTCTTT.

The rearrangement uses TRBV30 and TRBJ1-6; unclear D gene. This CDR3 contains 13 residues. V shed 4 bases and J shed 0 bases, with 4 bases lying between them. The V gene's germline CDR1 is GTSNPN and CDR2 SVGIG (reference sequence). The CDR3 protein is CAWMSSYNSPLHF. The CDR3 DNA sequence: TGTGCCTGGATGAGCTCCTATAATTCACCCCTCCACTTT.

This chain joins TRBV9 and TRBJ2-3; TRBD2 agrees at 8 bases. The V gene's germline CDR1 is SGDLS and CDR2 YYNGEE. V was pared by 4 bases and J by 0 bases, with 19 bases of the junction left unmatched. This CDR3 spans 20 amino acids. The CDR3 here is CASSLSGGSELYTSTDTQYF. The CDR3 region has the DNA TGTGCCAGCAGCCTCTCGGGGGGGTCGGAACTGTATACTAGCACAGATACGCAGTATTTT. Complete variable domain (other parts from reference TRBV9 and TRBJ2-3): DSGVTQTPKHLITATGQRVTLRCSPRSGDLSVYWYQQSLDQGLQFLIQYYNGEERAKGNILERFSAQQFPDLHSELNLSSLELGDSALYFCASSLSGGSELYTSTDTQYFGPGTRLTVL.

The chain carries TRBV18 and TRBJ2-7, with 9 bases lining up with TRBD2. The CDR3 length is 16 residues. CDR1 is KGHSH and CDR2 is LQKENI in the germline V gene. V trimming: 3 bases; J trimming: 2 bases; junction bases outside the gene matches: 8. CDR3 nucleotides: TGTGCCAGCTCACCCGTAACGCTAGCGGGGACCTACGAGCAGTACTTC. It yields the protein CASSPVTLAGTYEQYF.

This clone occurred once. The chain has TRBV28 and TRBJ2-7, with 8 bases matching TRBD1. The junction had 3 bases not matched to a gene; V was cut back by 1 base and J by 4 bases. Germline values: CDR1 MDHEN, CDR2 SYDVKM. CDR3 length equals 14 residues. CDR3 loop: CASSLFDRGYEQYF. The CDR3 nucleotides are TGTGCCAGCAGTTTATTCGACAGGGGATACGAGCAGTACTTC.

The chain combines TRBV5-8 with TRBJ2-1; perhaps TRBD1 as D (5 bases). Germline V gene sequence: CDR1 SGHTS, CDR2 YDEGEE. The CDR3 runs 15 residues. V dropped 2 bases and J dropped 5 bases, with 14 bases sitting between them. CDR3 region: CASSFRTINNNEQFF. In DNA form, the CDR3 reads TGTGCCAGCAGCTTCCGGACAATTAACAACAATGAGCAGTTCTTC.